This TCR beta chain was profiled in a study of blood T cell repertoires in COVID-19. Whole-study context: Samples representing acute and convalescent COVID-19 were sourced from the United States, Italy and Spain. The analysed material was cDNA or gDNA that came from T cells, B-cell-depleted T cells, or PBMCs.

As processed by the authors: Estimation of nucleated cell counts relied on the amplification of reference gene primers. TCRdb keeps only in-frame clones here, not all; method: immunoSEQ multiplex PCR. The D gene and trimming were derived from the DNA, and the V and J assignments and clone size from that table. The table has about 68,000 clones, 83% seen once. From germline, CDR1 is MNHNY and CDR2 SVGAGI (reference sequence). Unmatched junction bases numbered 13, after V lost 6 bases and J lost 2 bases. The CDR3 consists of 16 residues. Sequencing was performed on peripheral blood. J is TRBJ2-7 and V is TRBV6-6, with 7 positions matching TRBD1. This receptor was obtained from a man of 80 years or more with acute or convalescent COVID-19. As DNA, the CDR3 is TGTGCCAGCAGAAATCGGGACAGTATAGGGGCCTACGAGCAGTACTTC. Its translation is CASRNRDSIGAYEQYF.